The subject of this entry is one T cell receptor (beta chain). This specimen comes from a study of blood T cell repertoires in COVID-19. In the authors' methods: Amplified reference gene primers provided the basis for estimating nucleated cell counts. Sequencing was performed with immunoSEQ multiplex PCR; in TCRdb, only in-frame clones are kept and a portion is missing. The D gene and trimming were derived from the DNA, and the V and J assignments and clone size from that table. The data hold 200,000 to 250,000 clones, with approximately 82% observed a single time. The sequence was collected from a woman aged 80 or over with acute or convalescent COVID-19. The sequenced sample was peripheral blood.

The CDR3 bases are TGCGCCAGCAGCCAAGATCATTGGCAGGGGCTAACCTCTGGGGCCAACGTCCTGACTTTC. Protein product: CASSQDHWQGLTSGANVLTF. This sequence joins TRBV4-1 and TRBJ2-6, with D possibly matching TRBD1 (6 bases). Germline CDR1 and CDR2: MGHRA and YSYEKL. The CDR3 totals 20 residues. V lost 0 bases, J lost 0 bases, and 18 bases lay in between.